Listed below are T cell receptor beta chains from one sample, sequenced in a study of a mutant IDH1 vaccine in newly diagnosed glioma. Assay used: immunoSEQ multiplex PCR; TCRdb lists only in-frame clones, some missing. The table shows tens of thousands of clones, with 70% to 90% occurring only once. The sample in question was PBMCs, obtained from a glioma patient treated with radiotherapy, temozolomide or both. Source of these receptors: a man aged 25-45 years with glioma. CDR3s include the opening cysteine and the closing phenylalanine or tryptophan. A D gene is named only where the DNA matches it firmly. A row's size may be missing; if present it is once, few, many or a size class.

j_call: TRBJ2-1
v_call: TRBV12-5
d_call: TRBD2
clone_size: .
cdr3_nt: TGTGCTAGTGGTTTGGGACTAGCGGGGGGTGATGAGCAGTTCTTC
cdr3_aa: CASGLGLAGGDEQFF

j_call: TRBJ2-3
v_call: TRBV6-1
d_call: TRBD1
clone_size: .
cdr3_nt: TGTGCCAGCAGTGACGGGACAGGGGGCACAGATACGCAGTATTTT
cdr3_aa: CASSDGTGGTDTQYF

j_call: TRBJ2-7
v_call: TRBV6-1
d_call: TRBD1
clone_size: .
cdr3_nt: TGTGCCAGCAGTAAACAGACAGGGACCTACGAGCAGTACTTC
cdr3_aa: CASSKQTGTYEQYF

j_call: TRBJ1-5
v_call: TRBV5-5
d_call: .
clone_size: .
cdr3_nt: TGTGCCAGCAGCTTGTCTTTCAGGGGAAGTGAGCCCCAGCATTTT
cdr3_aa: CASSLSFRGSEPQHF

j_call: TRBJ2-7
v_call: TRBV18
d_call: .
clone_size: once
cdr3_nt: TGTGCCAGCTCACCAATGCACGAGCAGTACTTC
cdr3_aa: CASSPMHEQYF

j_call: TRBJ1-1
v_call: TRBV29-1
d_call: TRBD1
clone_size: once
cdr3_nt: TGCAGCGCCATGAGGACAGGGAGAGGTTTTGTGGACACTGAAGCTTTCTTT
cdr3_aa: CSAMRTGRGFVDTEAFF

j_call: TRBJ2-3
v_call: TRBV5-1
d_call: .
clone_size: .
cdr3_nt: TGCGCCAGCAGCTTGGGGACAACTAGCACAGATACGCAGTATTTT
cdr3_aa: CASSLGTTSTDTQYF

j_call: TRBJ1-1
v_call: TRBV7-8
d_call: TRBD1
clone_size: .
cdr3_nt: TGTGCCAGCAGCCCTGGGGGGACAGGATTGAACACTGAAGCTTTCTTT
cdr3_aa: CASSPGGTGLNTEAFF

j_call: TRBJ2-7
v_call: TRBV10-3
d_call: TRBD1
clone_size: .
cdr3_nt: TGTGCCGTCAGGGGACAGGGCAACTACGAGCAGTACTTC
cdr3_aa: CAVRGQGNYEQYF

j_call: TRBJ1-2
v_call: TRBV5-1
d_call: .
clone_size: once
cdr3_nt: TGCGCCAGCAGCTTTTTGTCAGGGCGCTACTTATATGGCTACACCTTC
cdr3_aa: CASSFLSGRYLYGYTF

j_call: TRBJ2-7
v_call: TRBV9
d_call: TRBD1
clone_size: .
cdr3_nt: TGTGCCAGCAGCGTAACTGGACAGGGCTACGAGCAGTACTTC
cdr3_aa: CASSVTGQGYEQYF

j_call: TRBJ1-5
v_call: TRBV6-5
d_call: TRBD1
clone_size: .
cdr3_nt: TGTGCCAGCAGCCGACAGGGAACAACGCGGCCCCAGCATTTT
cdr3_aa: CASSRQGTTRPQHF

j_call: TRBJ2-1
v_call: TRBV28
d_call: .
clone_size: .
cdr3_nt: TGTGCCAGCAGTTTAGGCCTCGTCCGTAGGCAGTTCTTC
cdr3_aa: CASSLGLVRRQFF

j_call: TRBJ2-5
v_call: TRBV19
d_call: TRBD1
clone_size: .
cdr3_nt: TGTGCCAGCTCAATCCAGGGGGAAGAGACCCAGTACTTC
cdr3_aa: CASSIQGEETQYF

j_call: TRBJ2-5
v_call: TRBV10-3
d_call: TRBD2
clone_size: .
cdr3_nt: TGTGCCATCAGTGAGTTCAGCGGGGGGTACCAAGAGACCCAGTACTTC
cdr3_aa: CAISEFSGGYQETQYF

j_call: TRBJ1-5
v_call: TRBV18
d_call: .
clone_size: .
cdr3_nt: TGTGCCAGCTCACCCCCCGGGGGTCAGCCCCAGCATTTT
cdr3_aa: CASSPPGGQPQHF

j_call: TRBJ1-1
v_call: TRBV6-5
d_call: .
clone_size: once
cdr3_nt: TGTGCCAGCAGTTACTCAGGCCAGGGCGCCACTGAAGCTTTCTTT
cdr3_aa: CASSYSGQGATEAFF

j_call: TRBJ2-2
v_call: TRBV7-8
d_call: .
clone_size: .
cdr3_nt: TGTGCCAGCAGCTTATCGGGATGGGGGGCTTCCGGGGAGCTGTTTTTT
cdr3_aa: CASSLSGWGASGELFF

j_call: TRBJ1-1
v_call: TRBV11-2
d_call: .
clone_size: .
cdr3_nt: TGTGCCAGCAGCTTCTCGGGGAACACTGAAGCTTTCTTT
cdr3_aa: CASSFSGNTEAFF

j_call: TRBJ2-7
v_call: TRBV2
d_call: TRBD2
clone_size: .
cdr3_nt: TGTGCCAGCAGCAGTCTAGCGGGGGCCTCCTACGAGCAGTACTTC
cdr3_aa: CASSSLAGASYEQYF

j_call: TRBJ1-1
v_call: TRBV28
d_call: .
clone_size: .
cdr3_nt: TGTGCCAGCAGTTTGGGCCCTTTTGTAGGGGCGAGGACTGAAGCTTTCTTT
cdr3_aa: CASSLGPFVGARTEAFF

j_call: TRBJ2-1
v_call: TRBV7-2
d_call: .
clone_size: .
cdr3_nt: TGTGCCAGCAGCCTGAACAGGGACAATGAGCAGTTCTTC
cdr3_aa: CASSLNRDNEQFF

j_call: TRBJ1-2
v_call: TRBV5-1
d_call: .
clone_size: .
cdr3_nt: TGCGCCAGCAGCTTGGTCCGCGGTTCCGGAGAAAACTATGGCTACACCTTC
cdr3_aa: CASSLVRGSGENYGYTF

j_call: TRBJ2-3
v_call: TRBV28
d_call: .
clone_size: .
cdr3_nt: TGTGCCAGCAAGGGCTCGGCGCAGTATTTT
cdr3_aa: CASKGSAQYF

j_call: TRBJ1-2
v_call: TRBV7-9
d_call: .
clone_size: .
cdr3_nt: TGTGCCAGCAGCTTAGGGCAGAAGTTGCTTACTAACTATGGCTACACCTTC
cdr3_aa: CASSLGQKLLTNYGYTF

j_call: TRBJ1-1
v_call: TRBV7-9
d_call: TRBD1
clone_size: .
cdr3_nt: TGTGCCAGCAGCTTAGCGCTCGGGACAGGGGGGGAAGCTTTCTTT
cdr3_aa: CASSLALGTGGEAFF

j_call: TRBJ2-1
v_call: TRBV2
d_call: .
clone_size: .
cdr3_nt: TGTGCCGCTGTTATGCATGAGCAGTTCTTC
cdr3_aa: CAAVMHEQFF

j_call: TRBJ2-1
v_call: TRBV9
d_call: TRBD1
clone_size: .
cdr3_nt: TGTGCCAGCAGCGTAGGCCGAGGGACAGGGCACAATGAGCAGTTCTTC
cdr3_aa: CASSVGRGTGHNEQFF

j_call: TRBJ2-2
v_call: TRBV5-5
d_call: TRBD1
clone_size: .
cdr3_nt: TGTGCCAGCAGCTCCCTCGCGGGGACAGGGAGAACCGGGGAGCTGTTTTTT
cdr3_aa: CASSSLAGTGRTGELFF

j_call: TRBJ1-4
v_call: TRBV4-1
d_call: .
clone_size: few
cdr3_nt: TGCGCCAGTCGTGGACAGCTCAATGAAAAACTGTTTTTT
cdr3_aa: CASRGQLNEKLFF

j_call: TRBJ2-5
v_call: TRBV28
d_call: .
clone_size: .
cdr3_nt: TGTGCCAGCAGCACCTGGACGGGGCAAGAGACCCAGTACTTC
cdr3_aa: CASSTWTGQETQYF

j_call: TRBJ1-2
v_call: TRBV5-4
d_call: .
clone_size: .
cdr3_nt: TGTGCCAGCAGCAACCTAGGGCAAGCTAACTATGGCTACACCTTC
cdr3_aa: CASSNLGQANYGYTF

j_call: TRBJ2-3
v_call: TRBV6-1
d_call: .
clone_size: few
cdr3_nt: TGTGCCAGCAGTGAGACAGTAAGCACAGATACGCAGTATTTT
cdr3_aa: CASSETVSTDTQYF

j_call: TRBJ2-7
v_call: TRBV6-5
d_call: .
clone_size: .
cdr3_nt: TGTGCCAGCAGTTATGGGCCCCAGGAGACCTACGAGCAGTACTTC
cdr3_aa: CASSYGPQETYEQYF

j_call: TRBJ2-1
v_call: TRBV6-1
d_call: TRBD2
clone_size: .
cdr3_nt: TGTGCCAGCAGTGAACTAGCGGGGGGTTACAATGAGCAGTTCTTC
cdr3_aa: CASSELAGGYNEQFF

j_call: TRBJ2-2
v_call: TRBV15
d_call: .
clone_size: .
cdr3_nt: TGTGCCACCAGCAGACCAGGGACTCCCTCCGCCACCGGGGAGCTGTTTTTT
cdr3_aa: CATSRPGTPSATGELFF

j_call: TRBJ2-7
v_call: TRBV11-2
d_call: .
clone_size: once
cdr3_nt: TGTGCCAGCAGCTTAGCCCAAGGCTCCTACGAGCAGTACTTC
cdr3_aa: CASSLAQGSYEQYF

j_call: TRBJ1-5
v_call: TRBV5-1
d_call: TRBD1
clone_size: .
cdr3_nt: TGCGCCAGCAGAGTGGACAGGGACAGCAATCAGCCCCAGCATTTT
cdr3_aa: CASRVDRDSNQPQHF

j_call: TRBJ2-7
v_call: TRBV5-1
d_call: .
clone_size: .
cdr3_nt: TGCGCCAGCAGCTTGCAGCTGGCAGGGGAGGACCAGTACTTC
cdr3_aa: CASSLQLAGEDQYF

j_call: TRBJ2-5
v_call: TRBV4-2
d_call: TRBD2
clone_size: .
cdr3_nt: TGTGCCAGCAGCCAATCTTTGACTAGCGGGGGGGTGGGTTTTCAAGAGACCCAGTACTTC
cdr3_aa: CASSQSLTSGGVGFQETQYF

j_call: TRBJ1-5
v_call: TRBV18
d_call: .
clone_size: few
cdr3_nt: TGTGCCAGCTCACAGGGGAATCAGCCCCAGCATTTT
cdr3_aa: CASSQGNQPQHF